This T cell receptor beta chain appears in the sequencing data of a study of T cell repertoires in cytomegalovirus infection. Study in general: Selection of CMV epitopes for the study included recently identified HLA-C-restricted and well-studied HLA-B-restricted ones. Public signatures in TCR beta pointed to CMV infection and matching HLA type.

V lost 0 bases and J lost 2; bases outside the gene matches: 10. Looked up from germline, CDR1 is DFQATT and CDR2 is SNEGSKA (reference sequence). The CDR3 length is 18 residues. TCRdb itself ran the reads through MiXCR, one entry per CDR3 protein. The sample comprises approximately 990,000 distinct CDR3 sequences, 30% to 40% of which are singletons, and around an eighth rests with the top ten. About this clonotype itself: The antigen is undetermined.

Material: cultured CD8+ T cells from PBMCs, obtained from culture after CMV antigen stimulation. The V call is TRBV20-1, the J call TRBJ2-3, with 11 bases lining up with TRBD2. This TCR came from a human donor in good health (CMV status not recorded). Some clones in this sample may be carry-over from other donors' samples. CDR3 DNA: TGCAGTGCTAGAGATGGGTATGGACTAGCGGGCGACACAGATACGCAGTATTTT. It translates to CSARDGYGLAGDTDTQYF.